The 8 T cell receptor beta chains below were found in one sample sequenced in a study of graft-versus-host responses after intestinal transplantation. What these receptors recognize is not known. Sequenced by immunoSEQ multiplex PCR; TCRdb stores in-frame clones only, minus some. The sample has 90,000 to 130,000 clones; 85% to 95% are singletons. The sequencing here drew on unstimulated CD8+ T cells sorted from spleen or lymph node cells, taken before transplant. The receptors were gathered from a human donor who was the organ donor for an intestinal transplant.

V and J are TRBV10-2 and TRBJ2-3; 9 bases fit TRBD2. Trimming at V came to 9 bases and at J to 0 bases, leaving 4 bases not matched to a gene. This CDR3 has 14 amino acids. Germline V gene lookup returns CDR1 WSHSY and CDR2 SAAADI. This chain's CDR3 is CASLAGTSTDTQYF. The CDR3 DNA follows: TGCGCCAGTCTAGCGGGGACTAGCACAGATACGCAGTATTTT.

This CDR3 reads CASSHQKGDSRSGNTIYF. In DNA, the CDR3 is TGTGCCAGCAGCCACCAAAAGGGGGACAGCCGTTCTGGAAACACCATATATTTT. The J gene is TRBJ1-3, the V gene TRBV4-2, with 7 bases aligning to TRBD1. CDR3 length: 18 residues. Unmatched junction bases numbered 12, after V lost 3 bases and J lost 1 base. Germline V CDR1 and CDR2: LGHNA, YNFKEQ.

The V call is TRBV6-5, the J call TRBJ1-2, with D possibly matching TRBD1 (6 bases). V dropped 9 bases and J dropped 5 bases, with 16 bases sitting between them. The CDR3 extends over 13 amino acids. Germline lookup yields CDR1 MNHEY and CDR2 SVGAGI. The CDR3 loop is CASKIQGGYGYTF. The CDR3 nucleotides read TGTGCCAGTAAAATACAGGGAGGGTATGGCTACACCTTC.

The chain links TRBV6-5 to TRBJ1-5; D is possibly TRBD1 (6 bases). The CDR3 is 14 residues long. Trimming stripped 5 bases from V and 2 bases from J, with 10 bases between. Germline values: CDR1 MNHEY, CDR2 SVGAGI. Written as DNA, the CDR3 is TGTGCCAGCAGTGAATGGACAGGCAATCAGCCCCAGCATTTT. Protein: CASSEWTGNQPQHF.

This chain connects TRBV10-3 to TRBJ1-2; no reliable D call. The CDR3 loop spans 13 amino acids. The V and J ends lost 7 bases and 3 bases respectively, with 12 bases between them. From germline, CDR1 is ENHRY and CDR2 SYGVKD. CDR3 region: CAIMGGEDYGYTF. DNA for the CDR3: TGTGCCATCATGGGCGGTGAAGACTATGGCTACACCTTC.

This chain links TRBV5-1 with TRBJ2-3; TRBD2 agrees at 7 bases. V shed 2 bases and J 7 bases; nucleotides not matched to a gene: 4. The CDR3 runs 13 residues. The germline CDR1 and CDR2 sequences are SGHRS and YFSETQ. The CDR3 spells CASSLSGVYTQYF. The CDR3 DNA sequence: TGCGCCAGCAGCTTAAGCGGGGTCTATACGCAGTATTTT.

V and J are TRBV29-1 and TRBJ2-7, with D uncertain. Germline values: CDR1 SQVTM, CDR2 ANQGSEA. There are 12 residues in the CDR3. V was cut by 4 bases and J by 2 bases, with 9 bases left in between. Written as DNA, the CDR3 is TGCAGCGTTGTGACATCGCCCTACGAGCAGTACTTC. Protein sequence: CSVVTSPYEQYF.

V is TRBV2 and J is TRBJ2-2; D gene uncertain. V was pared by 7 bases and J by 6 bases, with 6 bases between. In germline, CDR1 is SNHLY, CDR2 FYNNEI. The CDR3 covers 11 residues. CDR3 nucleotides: TGTGCCAGCACCCCCCCCGGGGAGCTGTTTTTT. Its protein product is CASTPPGELFF.